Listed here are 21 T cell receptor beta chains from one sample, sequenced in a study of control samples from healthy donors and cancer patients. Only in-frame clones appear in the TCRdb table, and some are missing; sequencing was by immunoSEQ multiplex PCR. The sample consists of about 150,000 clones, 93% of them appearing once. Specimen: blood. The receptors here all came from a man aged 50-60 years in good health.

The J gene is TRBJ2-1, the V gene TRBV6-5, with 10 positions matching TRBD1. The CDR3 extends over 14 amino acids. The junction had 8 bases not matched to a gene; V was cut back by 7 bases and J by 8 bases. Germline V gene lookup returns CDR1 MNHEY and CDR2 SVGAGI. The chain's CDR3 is CASTSGQGSDEQFF. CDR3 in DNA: TGTGCCAGCACTTCGGGACAGGGGAGTGATGAGCAGTTCTTC.

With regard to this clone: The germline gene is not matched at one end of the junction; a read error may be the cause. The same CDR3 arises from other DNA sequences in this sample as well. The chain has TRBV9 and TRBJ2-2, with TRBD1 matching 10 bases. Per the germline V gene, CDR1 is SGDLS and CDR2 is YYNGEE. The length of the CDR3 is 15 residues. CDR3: CASSPRQGAQGELFF. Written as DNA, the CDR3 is TGTGCCAGCAGCCCAAGACAGGGGGCGCAGGGGGAGCTATTTTTT.

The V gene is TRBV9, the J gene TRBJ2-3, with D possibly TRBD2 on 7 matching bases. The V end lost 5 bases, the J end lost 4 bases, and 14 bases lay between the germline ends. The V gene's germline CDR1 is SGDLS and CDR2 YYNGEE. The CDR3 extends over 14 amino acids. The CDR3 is CASRGQRDPDTQYF. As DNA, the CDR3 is TGTGCCAGCAGAGGACAGCGGGACCCAGATACGCAGTATTTT.

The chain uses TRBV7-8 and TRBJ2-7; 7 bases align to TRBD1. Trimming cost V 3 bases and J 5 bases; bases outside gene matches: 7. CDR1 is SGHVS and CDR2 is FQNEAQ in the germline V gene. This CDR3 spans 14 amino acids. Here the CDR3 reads CASSFRDSSNEQYF. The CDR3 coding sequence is TGTGCCAGCAGCTTCCGGGACAGTAGTAACGAGCAGTACTTC.

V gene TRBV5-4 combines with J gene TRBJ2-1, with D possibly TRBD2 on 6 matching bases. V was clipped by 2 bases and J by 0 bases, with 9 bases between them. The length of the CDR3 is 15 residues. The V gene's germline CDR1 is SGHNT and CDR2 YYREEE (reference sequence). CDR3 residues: CASSFLANSYNEQFF. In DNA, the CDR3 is TGTGCCAGCAGCTTTCTAGCGAACTCCTACAATGAGCAGTTCTTC. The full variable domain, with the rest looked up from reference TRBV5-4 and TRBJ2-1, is ETGVTQSPTHLIKTRGQQVTLRCSSQSGHNTVSWYQQALGQGPQFIFQYYREEENGRGNFPPRFSGLQFPNYSSELNVNALELDDSALYLCASSFLANSYNEQFFGPGTRLTVL.

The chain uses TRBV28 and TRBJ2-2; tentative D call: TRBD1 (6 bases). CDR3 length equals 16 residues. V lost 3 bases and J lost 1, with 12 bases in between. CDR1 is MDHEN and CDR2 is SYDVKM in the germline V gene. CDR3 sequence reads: CASSFYRTVNTGELFF. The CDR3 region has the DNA TGTGCCAGCAGTTTCTATCGGACAGTGAACACCGGGGAGCTGTTTTTT. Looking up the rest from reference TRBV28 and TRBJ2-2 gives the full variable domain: DVKVTQSSRYLVKRTGEKVFLECVQDMDHENMFWYRQDPGLGLRLIYFSYDVKMKEKGDIPEGYSVSREKKERFSLILESASTNQTSMYLCASSFYRTVNTGELFFGEGSRLTVL.

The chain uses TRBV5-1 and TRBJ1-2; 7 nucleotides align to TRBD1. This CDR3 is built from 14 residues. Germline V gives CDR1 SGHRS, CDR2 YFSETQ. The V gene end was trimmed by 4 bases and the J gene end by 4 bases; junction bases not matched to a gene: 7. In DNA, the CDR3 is TGCGCCAGCAGCCGAGAAGACAGGGTCTATGGCTACACCTTC. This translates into CASSREDRVYGYTF.

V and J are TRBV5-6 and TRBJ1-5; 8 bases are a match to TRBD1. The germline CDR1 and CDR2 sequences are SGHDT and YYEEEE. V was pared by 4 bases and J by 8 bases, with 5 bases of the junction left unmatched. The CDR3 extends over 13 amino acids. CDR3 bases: TGTGCCAGCAGCCCGGACAGGGTAGAGCCCCAGCATTTT. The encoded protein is CASSPDRVEPQHF. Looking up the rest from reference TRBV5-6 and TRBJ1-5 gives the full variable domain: DAGVTQSPTHLIKTRGQQVTLRCSPKSGHDTVSWYQQALGQGPQFIFQYYEEEERQRGNFPDRFSGHQFPNYSSELNVNALLLGDSALYLCASSPDRVEPQHFGDGTRLSIL.

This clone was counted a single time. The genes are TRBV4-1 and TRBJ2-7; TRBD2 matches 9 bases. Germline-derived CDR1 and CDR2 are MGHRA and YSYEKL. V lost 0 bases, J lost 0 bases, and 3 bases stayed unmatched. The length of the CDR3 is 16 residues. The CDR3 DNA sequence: TGCGCCAGCAGCCAAGAAAGGGGACTAGCCTCCTACGAGCAGTACTTC. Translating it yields CASSQERGLASYEQYF.

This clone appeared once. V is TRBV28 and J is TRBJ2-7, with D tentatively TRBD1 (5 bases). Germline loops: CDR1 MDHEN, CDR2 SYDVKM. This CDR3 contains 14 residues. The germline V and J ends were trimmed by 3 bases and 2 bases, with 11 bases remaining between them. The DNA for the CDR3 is TGTGCCAGCAGTTTGGTAGGGGATACCTACGAGCAGTACTTC. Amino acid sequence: CASSLVGDTYEQYF.

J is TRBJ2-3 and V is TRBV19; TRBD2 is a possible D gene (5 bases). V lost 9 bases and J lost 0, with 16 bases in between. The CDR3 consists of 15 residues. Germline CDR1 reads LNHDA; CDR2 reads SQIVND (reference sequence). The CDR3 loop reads CASQPSRGSTDTQYF. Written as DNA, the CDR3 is TGTGCCAGCCAGCCTAGTCGAGGGAGCACAGATACGCAGTATTTT.

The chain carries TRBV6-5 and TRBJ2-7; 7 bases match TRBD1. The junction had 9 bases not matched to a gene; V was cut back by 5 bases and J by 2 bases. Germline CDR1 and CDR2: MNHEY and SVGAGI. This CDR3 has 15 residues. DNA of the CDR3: TGTGCCAGCAGTAGAACAGGGGAGAGGACCTACGAGCAGTACTTC. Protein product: CASSRTGERTYEQYF.

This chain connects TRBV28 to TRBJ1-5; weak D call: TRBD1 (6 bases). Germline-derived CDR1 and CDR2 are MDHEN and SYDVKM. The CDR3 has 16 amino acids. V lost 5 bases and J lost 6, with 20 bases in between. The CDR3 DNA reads TGTGCCAGCAGTCTACCGGGACAACTAAGGGGTCAGCCCCAGCATTTT. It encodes CASSLPGQLRGQPQHF.

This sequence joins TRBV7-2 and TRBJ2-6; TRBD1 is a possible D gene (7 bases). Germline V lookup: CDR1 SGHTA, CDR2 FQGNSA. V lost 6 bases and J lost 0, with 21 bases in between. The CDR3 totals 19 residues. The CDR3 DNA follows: TGTGCCAGCAGACAAAAAAGGAGGGACAGCTACTCTGGGGCCAACGTCCTGACTTTC. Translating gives CASRQKRRDSYSGANVLTF.

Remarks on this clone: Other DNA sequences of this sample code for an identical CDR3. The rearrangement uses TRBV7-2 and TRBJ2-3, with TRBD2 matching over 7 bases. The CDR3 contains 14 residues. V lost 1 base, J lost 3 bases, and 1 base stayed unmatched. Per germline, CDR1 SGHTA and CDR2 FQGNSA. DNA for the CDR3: TGTGCCAGCAGCTTAGGACTAGCTACAGATACGCAGTATTTT. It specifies CASSLGLATDTQYF.

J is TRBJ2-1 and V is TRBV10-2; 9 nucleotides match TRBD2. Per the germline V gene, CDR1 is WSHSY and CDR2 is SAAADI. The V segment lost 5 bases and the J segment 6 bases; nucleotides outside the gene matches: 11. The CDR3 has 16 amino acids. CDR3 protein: CASSTDSGRRVNEQFF. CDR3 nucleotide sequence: TGCGCCAGCAGTACCGACAGCGGGAGGCGGGTCAATGAGCAGTTCTTC.

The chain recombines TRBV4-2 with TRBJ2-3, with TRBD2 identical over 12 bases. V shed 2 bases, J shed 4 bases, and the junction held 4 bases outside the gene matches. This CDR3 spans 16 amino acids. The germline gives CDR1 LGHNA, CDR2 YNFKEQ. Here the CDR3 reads CASSQQTSGRADTQYF. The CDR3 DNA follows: TGTGCCAGCAGCCAACAGACTAGCGGGAGAGCAGATACGCAGTATTTT.

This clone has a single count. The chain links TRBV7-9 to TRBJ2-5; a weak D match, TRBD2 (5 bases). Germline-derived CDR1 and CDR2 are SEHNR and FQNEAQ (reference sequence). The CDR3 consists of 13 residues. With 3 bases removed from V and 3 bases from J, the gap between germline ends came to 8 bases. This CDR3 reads CASSFSGEETQYF. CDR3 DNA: TGTGCCAGCAGCTTTTCCGGGGAAGAGACCCAGTACTTC.

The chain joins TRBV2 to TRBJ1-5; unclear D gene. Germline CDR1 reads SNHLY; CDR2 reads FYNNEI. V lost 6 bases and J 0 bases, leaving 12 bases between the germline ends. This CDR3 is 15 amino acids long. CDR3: CASSAMGVSNQPQHF. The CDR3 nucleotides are TGTGCCAGCAGCGCCATGGGAGTTAGCAATCAGCCCCAGCATTTT.

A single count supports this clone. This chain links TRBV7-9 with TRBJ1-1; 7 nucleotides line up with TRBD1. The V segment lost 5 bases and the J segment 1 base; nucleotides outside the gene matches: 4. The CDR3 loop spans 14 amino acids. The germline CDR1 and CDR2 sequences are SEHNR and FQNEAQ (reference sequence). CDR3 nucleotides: TGTGCCAGCAGCCCGGACAGGCAGAACACTGAAGCTTTCTTT. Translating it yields CASSPDRQNTEAFF.

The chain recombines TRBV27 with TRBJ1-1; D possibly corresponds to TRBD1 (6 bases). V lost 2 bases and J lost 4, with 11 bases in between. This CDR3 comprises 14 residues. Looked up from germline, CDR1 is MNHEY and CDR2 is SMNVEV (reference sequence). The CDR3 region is CASSLGQRVTEAFF. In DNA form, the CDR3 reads TGTGCCAGCAGTTTAGGACAGCGCGTCACTGAAGCTTTCTTT.